The T cell receptor (beta chain) under discussion was sequenced for a study of blood T cell repertoires in COVID-19. Whole-study context: The samples span acute and convalescent COVID-19 from the United States, Italy and Spain. Sources were T cells, B-cell-depleted T cells, or PBMCs; the material itself was cDNA or gDNA.

The germline V and J ends were trimmed by 3 bases and 0 bases, with 11 bases remaining between them. The CDR3 consists of 16 residues. Germline CDR1 is LGHDT and CDR2 is YNNKEL (reference sequence). In the study's own analysis: By means of reference gene primer amplification, nucleated cell counts were estimated. Measured with immunoSEQ multiplex PCR; TCRdb has only the in-frame clones, and not every one. The D gene and trimming were derived from the DNA, and the V and J assignments and clone size from that table. The sample includes around 180,000 clones, 88% of them seen just once. This TCR was sampled from a woman under 40 with acute or convalescent COVID-19. The specimen was peripheral blood. This chain joins TRBV3-1 (or the pseudogene TRBV3-2) and TRBJ2-2, with a possible D match to TRBD2 (6 bases). The CDR3 DNA follows: TGTGCCAGCAGCCATACCGGGAGTTCGAACACCGGGGAGCTGTTTTTT. Its translation: CASSHTGSSNTGELFF.